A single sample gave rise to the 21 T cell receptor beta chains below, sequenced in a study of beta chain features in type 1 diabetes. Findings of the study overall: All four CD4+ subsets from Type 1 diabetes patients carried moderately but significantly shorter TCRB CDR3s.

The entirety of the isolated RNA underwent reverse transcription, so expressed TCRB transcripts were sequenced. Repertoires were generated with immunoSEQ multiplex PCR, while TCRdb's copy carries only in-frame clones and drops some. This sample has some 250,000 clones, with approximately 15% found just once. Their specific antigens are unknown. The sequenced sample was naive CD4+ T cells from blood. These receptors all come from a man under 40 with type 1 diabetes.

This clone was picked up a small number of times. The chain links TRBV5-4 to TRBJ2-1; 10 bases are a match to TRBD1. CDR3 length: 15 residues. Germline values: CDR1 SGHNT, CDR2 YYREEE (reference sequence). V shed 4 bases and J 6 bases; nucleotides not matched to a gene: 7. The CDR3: CASSGQGVRSNEQFF. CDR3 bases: TGTGCCAGCAGCGGACAGGGGGTACGGTCCAATGAGCAGTTCTTC.

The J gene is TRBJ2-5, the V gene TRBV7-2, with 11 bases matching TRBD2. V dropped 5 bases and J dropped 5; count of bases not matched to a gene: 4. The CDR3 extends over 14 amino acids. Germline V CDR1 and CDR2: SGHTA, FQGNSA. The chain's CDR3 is CASSPRTSGETQYF. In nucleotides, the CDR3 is TGTGCCAGCAGCCCCCGGACTAGCGGGGAGACCCAGTACTTC. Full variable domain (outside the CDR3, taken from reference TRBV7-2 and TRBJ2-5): GAGVSQSPSNKVTEKGKDVELRCDPISGHTALYWYRQSLGQGLEFLIYFQGNSAPDKSGLPSDRFSAERTGGSVSTLTIQRTQQEDSAVYLCASSPRTSGETQYFGPGTRLLVL.

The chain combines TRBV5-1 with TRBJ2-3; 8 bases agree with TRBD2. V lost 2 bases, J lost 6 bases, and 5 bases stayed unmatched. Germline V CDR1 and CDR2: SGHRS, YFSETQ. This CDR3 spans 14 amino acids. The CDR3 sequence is CASSFRGGKDTQYF. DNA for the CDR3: TGCGCCAGCAGCTTCCGGGGGGGCAAGGATACGCAGTATTTT.

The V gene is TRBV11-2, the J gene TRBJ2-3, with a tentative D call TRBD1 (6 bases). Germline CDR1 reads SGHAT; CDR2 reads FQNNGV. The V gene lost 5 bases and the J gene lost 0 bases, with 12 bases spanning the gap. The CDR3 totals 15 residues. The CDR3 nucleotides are TGTGCCAGCAGCAAGCGGACAGATAGCACAGATACGCAGTATTTT. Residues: CASSKRTDSTDTQYF.

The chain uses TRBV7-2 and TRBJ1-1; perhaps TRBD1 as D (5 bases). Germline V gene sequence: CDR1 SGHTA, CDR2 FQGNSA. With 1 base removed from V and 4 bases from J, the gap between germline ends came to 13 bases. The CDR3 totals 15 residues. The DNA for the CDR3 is TGTGCCAGCAGCTTAGTTAGTGGGGCGAGCACTGAAGCTTTCTTT. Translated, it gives CASSLVSGASTEAFF.

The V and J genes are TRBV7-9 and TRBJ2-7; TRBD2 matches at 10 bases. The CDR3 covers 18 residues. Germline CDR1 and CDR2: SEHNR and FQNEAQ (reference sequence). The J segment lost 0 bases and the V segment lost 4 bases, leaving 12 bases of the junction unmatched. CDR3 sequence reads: CASSSIYLAGGSSYEQYF. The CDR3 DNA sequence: TGTGCCAGCAGCTCGATCTACTTAGCGGGGGGAAGCTCCTACGAGCAGTACTTC.

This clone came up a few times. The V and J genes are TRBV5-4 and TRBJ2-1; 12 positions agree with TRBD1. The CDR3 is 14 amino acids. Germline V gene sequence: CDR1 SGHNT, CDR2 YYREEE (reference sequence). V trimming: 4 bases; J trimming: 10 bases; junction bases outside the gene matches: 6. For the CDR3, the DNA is TGTGCCAGCAGCCGCGCCGGGACAGGGGGCGAGCAGTTCTTC. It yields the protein CASSRAGTGGEQFF.

CDR3 in amino acids: CASSDEGGNTEAFF. The CDR3, as DNA: TGTGCCAGCAGTGATGAGGGCGGGAACACTGAAGCTTTCTTT. This sequence joins TRBV25-1 and TRBJ1-1; D is uncertain. Trimming stripped 3 bases from V and 1 base from J, with 9 bases between. Germline V gives CDR1 MGHDK, CDR2 SYGVNS. The length of the CDR3 is 14 residues.

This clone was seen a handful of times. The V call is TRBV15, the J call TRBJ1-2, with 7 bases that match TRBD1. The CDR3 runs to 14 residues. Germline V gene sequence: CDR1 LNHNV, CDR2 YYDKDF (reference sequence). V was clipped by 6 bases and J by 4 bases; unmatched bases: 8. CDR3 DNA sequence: TGTGCCACCAGTTACCTTGACAGGGTCTATGGCTACACCTTC. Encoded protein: CATSYLDRVYGYTF. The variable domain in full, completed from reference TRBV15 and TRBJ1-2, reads DAMVIQNPRYQVTQFGKPVTLSCSQTLNHNVMYWYQQKSSQAPKLLFHYYDKDFNNEADTPDNFQSRRPNTSFCFLDIRSPGLGDTAMYLCATSYLDRVYGYTFGSGTRLTVV.

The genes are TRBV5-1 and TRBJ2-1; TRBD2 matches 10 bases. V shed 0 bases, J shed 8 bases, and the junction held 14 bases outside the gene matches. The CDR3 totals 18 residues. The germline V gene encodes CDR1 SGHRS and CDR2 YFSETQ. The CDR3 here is CASSLVWKRGGSSDEQFF. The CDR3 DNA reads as TGCGCCAGCAGCTTGGTCTGGAAGCGGGGGGGCAGTAGCGATGAGCAGTTCTTC.

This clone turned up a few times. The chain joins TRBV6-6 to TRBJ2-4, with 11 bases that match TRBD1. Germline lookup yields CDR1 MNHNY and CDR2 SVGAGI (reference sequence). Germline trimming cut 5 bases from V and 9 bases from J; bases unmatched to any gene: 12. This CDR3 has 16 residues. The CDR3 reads CASSSTRTGGKGIQYF. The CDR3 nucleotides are TGTGCCAGCAGTAGTACGCGGACAGGGGGCAAGGGCATTCAGTACTTC.

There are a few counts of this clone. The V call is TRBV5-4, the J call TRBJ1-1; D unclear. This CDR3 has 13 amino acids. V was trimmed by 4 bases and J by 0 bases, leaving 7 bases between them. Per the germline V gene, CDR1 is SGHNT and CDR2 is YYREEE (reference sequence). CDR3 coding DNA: TGTGCCAGCAGCCCGGGGATGAACACTGAAGCTTTCTTT. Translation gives CASSPGMNTEAFF.

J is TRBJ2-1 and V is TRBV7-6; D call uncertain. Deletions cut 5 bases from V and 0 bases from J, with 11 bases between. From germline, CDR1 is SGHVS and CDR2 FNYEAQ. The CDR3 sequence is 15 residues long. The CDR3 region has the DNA TGTGCCAGCAGCCCTGGCCTAGGCTCCTACAATGAGCAGTTCTTC. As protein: CASSPGLGSYNEQFF.

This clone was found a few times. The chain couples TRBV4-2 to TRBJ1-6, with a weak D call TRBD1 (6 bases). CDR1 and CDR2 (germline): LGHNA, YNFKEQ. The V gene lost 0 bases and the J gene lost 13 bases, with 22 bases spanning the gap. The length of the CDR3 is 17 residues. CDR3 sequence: CASSQDLGRGLPYPLHF. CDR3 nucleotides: TGTGCCAGCAGCCAAGACTTGGGCAGGGGTCTTCCATACCCCCTCCACTTT.

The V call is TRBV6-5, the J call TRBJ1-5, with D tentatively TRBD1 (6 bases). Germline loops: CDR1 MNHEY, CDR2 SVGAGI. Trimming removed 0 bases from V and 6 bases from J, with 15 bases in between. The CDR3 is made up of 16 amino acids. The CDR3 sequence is CASSYSSAGVGQPQHF. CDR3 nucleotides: TGTGCCAGCAGTTACTCCAGTGCAGGGGTCGGTCAGCCCCAGCATTTT.

The CDR3 DNA is TGTGCCACCAGCAGAGATAAGGGGGCCTATAATCAGCCCCAGCATTTT. Translated: CATSRDKGAYNQPQHF. The V gene is TRBV15, the J gene TRBJ1-5, with 7 bases that match TRBD1. Germline CDR1 is LNHNV and CDR2 is YYDKDF (reference sequence). The CDR3 loop spans 16 amino acids. Losses at the gene ends were 0 bases for V and 4 bases for J; bases not matched to a gene: 6.

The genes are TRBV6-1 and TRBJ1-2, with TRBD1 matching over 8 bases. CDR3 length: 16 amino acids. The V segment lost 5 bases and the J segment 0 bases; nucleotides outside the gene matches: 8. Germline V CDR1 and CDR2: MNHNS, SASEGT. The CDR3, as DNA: TGTGCCAGCAGTCAAGGGACAGGCGGCTCTAACTATGGCTACACCTTC. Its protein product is CASSQGTGGSNYGYTF.

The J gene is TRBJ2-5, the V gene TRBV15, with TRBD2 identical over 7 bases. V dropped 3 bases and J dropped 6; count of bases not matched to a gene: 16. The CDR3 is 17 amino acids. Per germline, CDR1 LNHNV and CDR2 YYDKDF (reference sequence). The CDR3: CATSSGSGKPAGKTQYF. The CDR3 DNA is TGTGCCACCAGCAGCGGGAGCGGGAAGCCTGCGGGGAAGACCCAGTACTTC.

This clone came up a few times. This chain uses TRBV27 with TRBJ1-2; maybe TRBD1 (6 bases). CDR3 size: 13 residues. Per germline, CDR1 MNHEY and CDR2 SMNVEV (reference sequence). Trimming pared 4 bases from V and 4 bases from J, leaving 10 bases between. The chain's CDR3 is CASSSRGSYGYTF. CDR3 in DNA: TGTGCCAGCAGTTCCAGGGGCTCCTATGGCTACACCTTC.

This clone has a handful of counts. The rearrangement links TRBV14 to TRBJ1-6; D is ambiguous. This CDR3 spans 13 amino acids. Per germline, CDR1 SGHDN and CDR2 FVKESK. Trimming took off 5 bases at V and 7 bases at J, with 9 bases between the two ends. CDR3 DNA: TGTGCCAGCAGCTTCGGGGTCAATTCACCCCTCCACTTT. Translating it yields CASSFGVNSPLHF.

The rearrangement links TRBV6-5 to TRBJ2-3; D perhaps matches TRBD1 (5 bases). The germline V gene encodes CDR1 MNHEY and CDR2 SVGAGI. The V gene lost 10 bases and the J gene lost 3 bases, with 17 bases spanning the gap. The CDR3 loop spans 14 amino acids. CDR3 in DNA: TGTGCCACCCTAGACAGAGAGAGTACAGATACGCAGTATTTT. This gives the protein CATLDRESTDTQYF.